These 15 T cell receptor beta chains were sequenced from one sample in a study of long-term antiretroviral therapy in people with HIV. The assay, immunoSEQ v3.0, was run at survey level. Generated by immunoSEQ multiplex PCR, the TCRdb table keeps only in-frame clones and is missing some. The sample lists approximately 25,000 clones; around 80% were seen once. The sample here was unsorted PBMCs, taken 1.2 years after starting antiretroviral therapy. The receptors were sampled from a woman in her thirties or forties with HIV.

CDR3 loop: CASSSWGGNEQFF. Written as DNA, the CDR3 is TGTGCCAGCAGCTCCTGGGGGGGCAATGAGCAGTTCTTC. The chain carries TRBV9 and TRBJ2-1, with TRBD2 identical over 7 bases. The V gene end was trimmed by 4 bases and the J gene end by 6 bases; junction bases not matched to a gene: 4. The germline V gene encodes CDR1 SGDLS and CDR2 YYNGEE. The CDR3 spans 13 residues.

This chain connects TRBV6-5 to TRBJ2-7; TRBD1 is a possible D gene (6 bases). CDR1 and CDR2 (germline): MNHEY, SVGAGI. This CDR3 comprises 13 residues. V gave up 2 bases and J gave up 3 bases, with 8 bases separating them. DNA of the CDR3: TGTGCCAGCAGTTACGTAGGGGGCTACGAGCAGTACTTC. It is translated as CASSYVGGYEQYF.

This chain joins TRBV6-5 and TRBJ2-2; possible D gene TRBD2, 6 bases. Germline V lookup: CDR1 MNHEY, CDR2 SVGAGI. Trimming cost V 5 bases and J 7 bases, with 17 bases left between them. There are 15 residues in the CDR3. CDR3 sequence: CASSRSQEEGGELFF. The CDR3 DNA reads as TGTGCCAGCAGTCGCTCGCAGGAGGAGGGCGGGGAGCTGTTTTTT.

The V gene is TRBV27, the J gene TRBJ2-3; 11 bases line up with TRBD2. The CDR3 has 16 residues. The ends lost 2 bases at V and 1 base at J; junction bases unmatched: 2. Germline V gene lookup returns CDR1 MNHEY and CDR2 SMNVEV (reference sequence). CDR3 in amino acids: CASSLRLAGRTDTQYF. CDR3 in DNA: TGTGCCAGCAGTTTACGACTAGCGGGACGCACAGATACGCAGTATTTT.

The rearrangement links TRBV7-9 to TRBJ1-2; weak D call: TRBD1 (5 bases). With 1 base removed from V and 0 bases from J, the gap between germline ends came to 15 bases. Germline V CDR1 and CDR2: SEHNR, FQNEAQ (reference sequence). The CDR3 is 17 residues long. The CDR3 sequence is CASSLVTGDGANYGYTF. CDR3 bases: TGTGCCAGCAGCTTAGTTACGGGGGACGGAGCTAACTATGGCTACACCTTC.

This chain connects TRBV7-2 to TRBJ2-1; D is unclear. Deletions cut 5 bases from V and 6 bases from J, with 14 bases between. Germline V CDR1 and CDR2: SGHTA, FQGNSA. The CDR3 length is 14 residues. The CDR3 sequence is CASSPHRSPNEQFF. As DNA, the CDR3 is TGTGCCAGCAGCCCCCATCGGTCGCCCAATGAGCAGTTCTTC.

This clone has just a few counts. V and J are TRBV30 and TRBJ1-1; no firm D call. Trimming removed 2 bases at V and 5 bases at J, with 6 bases between. CDR1 and CDR2 (germline): GTSNPN, SVGIG (reference sequence). This CDR3 has 11 amino acids. CDR3 coding DNA: TGTGCCTGGAGTACCGATACTGAAGCTTTCTTT. Translating gives CAWSTDTEAFF. The full variable domain, its missing parts supplied by reference TRBV30 and TRBJ1-1, is SQTIHQWPATLVQPVGSPLSLECTVEGTSNPNLYWYRQAAGRGLQLLFYSVGIGQISSEVPQNLSASRPQDRQFILSSKKLLLSDSGFYLCAWSTDTEAFFGQGTRLTVV.

The V call is TRBV9, the J call TRBJ2-7; 9 bases are shared with TRBD1. V lost 3 bases to trimming and J lost 3 bases; unmatched junction nucleotides: 1. The CDR3 is made up of 13 amino acids. Germline V gives CDR1 SGDLS, CDR2 YYNGEE. CDR3 region: CASSGTGVYEQYF. The DNA for the CDR3 is TGTGCCAGCAGCGGGACAGGGGTCTACGAGCAGTACTTC.

This rearrangement joins TRBV2 to TRBJ1-1; TRBD1 aligns across 8 bases. Per germline, CDR1 SNHLY and CDR2 FYNNEI. The CDR3 covers 16 residues. V shed 3 bases and J 6 bases; nucleotides not matched to a gene: 12. Here the CDR3 DNA reads TGTGCCAGCAGTGATGTTCGCCAGGGGGCGCTCTCTGAAGCTTTCTTT. Translating gives CASSDVRQGALSEAFF. Together with reference TRBV2 and TRBJ1-1, the CDR3 gives the full variable domain: EPEVTQTPSHQVTQMGQEVILRCVPISNHLYFYWYRQILGQKVEFLVSFYNNEISEKSEIFDDQFSVERPDGSNFTLKIRSTKLEDSAMYFCASSDVRQGALSEAFFGQGTRLTVV.

This chain joins TRBV6-1 and TRBJ1-2; D unclear. The CDR3 extends over 14 amino acids. V was pared by 4 bases and J by 5 bases, with 14 bases between. Germline V CDR1 and CDR2: MNHNS, SASEGT. CDR3 sequence (DNA): TGTGCCAGCAGTGTTGGACCCGGCGGGTATGGCTACACCTTC. It is translated as CASSVGPGGYGYTF.

This clone was detected once. The chain is built from TRBV11-2 and TRBJ1-1; maybe TRBD1 (5 bases). This CDR3 is 15 amino acids long. From germline, CDR1 is SGHAT and CDR2 FQNNGV. The V end was cut by 4 bases, the J end by 3 bases, with 15 bases between. DNA for the CDR3: TGTGCCAGCAGCTCCTCGCCCTCAGGGTACACTGAAGCTTTCTTT. This translates into CASSSSPSGYTEAFF.

The chain recombines TRBV6-1 with TRBJ1-4, with TRBD1 identical over 10 bases. J was trimmed by 5 bases and V by 6 bases; bases with no gene match: 6. The CDR3 extends over 15 amino acids. Per germline, CDR1 MNHNS and CDR2 SASEGT. Here the CDR3 reads CASRSPGQGNEKLFF. The DNA for the CDR3 is TGTGCCAGCAGGTCCCCGGGACAGGGGAATGAAAAACTGTTTTTT.

J is TRBJ1-6 and V is TRBV14; D is ambiguous. This CDR3 is built from 17 residues. V lost 0 bases and J 0 bases, leaving 9 bases between the germline ends. The germline V gene encodes CDR1 SGHDN and CDR2 FVKESK. CDR3 sequence (DNA): TGTGCCAGCAGCCAAGAGGGAGCGGGCTCCTATAATTCACCCCTCCACTTT. Amino acids: CASSQEGAGSYNSPLHF.

The J gene is TRBJ2-3, the V gene TRBV6-5; 10 positions match TRBD1. CDR3 length: 15 residues. CDR1 MNHEY and CDR2 SVGAGI come from the germline V gene. V lost 4 bases, J lost 2 bases, and 3 bases stayed unmatched. The CDR3 DNA follows: TGTGCCAGCAGTTTGACAGGGGGCGTCACAGATACGCAGTATTTT. Translating gives CASSLTGGVTDTQYF.

The chain uses TRBV4-1 and TRBJ2-2; D is undetermined. Germline V gene sequence: CDR1 MGHRA, CDR2 YSYEKL. This CDR3 has 15 residues. Trimming shortened V by 0 bases and J by 7 bases, and 12 bases separated the two germline ends. The CDR3 region has the DNA TGCGCCAGCAGCCAAGATCCAAGTCAATACGGGGAGCTGTTTTTT. Translation gives CASSQDPSQYGELFF.